Each of the 2 T cell receptor beta chains below was sequenced from the same sample in a study of glioma-infiltrating T cells. The iRepertoire nested amplicon-rescue multiplex PCR amplified TCR alpha and beta CDR3s from RNA. TCRdb recomputed calls from the multiplex PCR reads with MiXCR, one row per CDR3 protein. The sample has about 130,000 distinct CDR3 sequences, about 22% seen once; the top ten hold about a quarter. What was sequenced was glioma tissue, nonneoplastic brain tissue, or PBMCs (not recorded which). These receptors were collected from a human donor with low-grade glioma or glioblastoma, undergoing nonglioma brain surgery, or in good health (not recorded which).

In its sample, this clonotype was seen a few times. The chain carries TRBV2 and TRBJ1-6, with 11 bases aligning to TRBD1. Germline V lookup: CDR1 SNHLY, CDR2 FYNNEI. The CDR3 sequence is 15 residues long. With 6 bases clipped from V and 8 bases from J, the junction kept 6 bases outside the gene matches. DNA of the CDR3: TGTGCCAGCAGAGGACAGGGGGCACAGTATTCACCCCTCCACTTT. Translated, it gives CASRGQGAQYSPLHF.

Ten or more counts support this clonotype. V and J are TRBV7-6 and TRBJ2-7, with 7 nucleotides matching TRBD1. With 3 bases clipped from V and 6 bases from J, the junction kept 5 bases outside the gene matches. Per the germline V gene, CDR1 is SGHVS and CDR2 is FNYEAQ. This CDR3 spans 13 amino acids. The CDR3 is CASSFRQGAEQYV. CDR3 in DNA: TGTGCCAGCAGCTTCAGACAGGGAGCCGAGCAGTACGTC.